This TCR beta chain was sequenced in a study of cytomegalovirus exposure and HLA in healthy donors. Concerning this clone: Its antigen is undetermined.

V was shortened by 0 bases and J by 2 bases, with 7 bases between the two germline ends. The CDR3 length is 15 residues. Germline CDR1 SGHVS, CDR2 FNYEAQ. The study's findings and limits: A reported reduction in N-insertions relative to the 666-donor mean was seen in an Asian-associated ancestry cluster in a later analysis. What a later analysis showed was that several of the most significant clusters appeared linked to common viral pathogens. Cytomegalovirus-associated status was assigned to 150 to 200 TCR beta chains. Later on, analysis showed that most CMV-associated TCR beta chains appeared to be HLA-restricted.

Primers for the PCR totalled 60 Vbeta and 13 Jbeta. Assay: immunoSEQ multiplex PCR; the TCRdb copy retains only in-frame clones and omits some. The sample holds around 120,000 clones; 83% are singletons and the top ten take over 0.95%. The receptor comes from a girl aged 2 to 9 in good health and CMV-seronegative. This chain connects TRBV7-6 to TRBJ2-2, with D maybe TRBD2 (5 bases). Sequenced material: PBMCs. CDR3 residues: CASSLADLNTGELFF. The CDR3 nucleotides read TGTGCCAGCAGCTTAGCGGACTTAAACACCGGGGAGCTGTTTTTT.